A single sample is the source of the 3 T cell receptor beta chains below, sequenced in a study of early T cells in non-severe SARS-CoV-2 infection. MiXCR was run by TCRdb on the 5' RACE reads, yielding one entry per CDR3 protein. The table records fewer than 65,000 distinct CDR3 sequences, 5% to 6.5% of them present only once. Specimen: whole blood, collected at baseline. Source of these receptors: an adult who was a healthcare worker with PCR-confirmed SARS-CoV-2 infection or an uninfected control (not recorded which).

This clonotype was detected many times. CDR3 DNA sequence: TGTGCCAGCAGTAGCCCCGTCGGGAACACTGAAGCTTTCTTT. Protein: CASSSPVGNTEAFF. V usage is TRBV27 and J usage is TRBJ1-1; no definite D call. Trimming cost V 5 bases and J 1 base, with 11 bases left between them. The germline V gene has CDR1 MNHEY and CDR2 SMNVEV (reference sequence). The CDR3 spans 14 residues.

This clonotype was seen ten or more times. The rearrangement joins TRBV7-2 to TRBJ1-1; unclear D gene. Trimming shortened V by 3 bases and J by 6 bases, and 11 bases separated the two germline ends. Germline CDR1 and CDR2: SGHTA and FQGNSA. This CDR3 comprises 13 residues. The CDR3 loop is CASSFDLSPEAFF. DNA for the CDR3: TGTGCCAGCAGCTTCGATCTCAGCCCTGAAGCTTTCTTT.

The sample holds a few counts of this clonotype. The genes are TRBV11-2 and TRBJ1-2; possibly TRBD1 for D (5 bases). Germline V CDR1 and CDR2: SGHAT, FQNNGV. CDR3 length: 12 amino acids. V was pared by 0 bases and J by 6 bases, with 5 bases between. CDR3 DNA sequence: TGTGCCAGCAGCTTAGAGGGGGATGGCTACACCTTC. It is translated as CASSLEGDGYTF.